This T cell receptor (beta chain) originates from a study of blood T cell repertoires in COVID-19. Study members were between roughly 18 and 89 years old and lived in roughly 24 US regions. TCRdb keeps only in-frame clones here, not all; method: immunoSEQ multiplex PCR. The table has under 500,000 clones, nearly 90% seen once. V trimming: 7 bases; J trimming: 4 bases; junction bases outside the gene matches: 11. The CDR3 is made up of 15 amino acids. In germline, CDR1 is SQVTM, CDR2 ANQGSEA. This receptor was identified in a woman younger than 30 with acute COVID-19. The chain employs TRBV29-1 and TRBJ2-1; 9 positions agree with TRBD2. The sample was PBMCs or T cells enriched from blood (not recorded which). CDR3 amino acids: CSALLELAGYNEQFF. The CDR3 region has the DNA TGCAGCGCCCTGCTGGAACTAGCGGGTTACAATGAGCAGTTCTTC.